One sample yielded the 12 T cell receptor beta chains listed below, sequenced in a study of cytomegalovirus exposure and HLA in healthy donors. The PCR used 60 Vbeta and 13 Jbeta primers. Clones were read by immunoSEQ multiplex PCR, and TCRdb kept only the in-frame ones, dropping some. The sample contains roughly 92,000 clones, 81% of which appear only once. The material sequenced was PBMCs. These receptors were taken from a woman between 65 and 79 years old in good health and CMV-seropositive.

The V and J genes are TRBV7-2 and TRBJ1-4; TRBD1 is a possible D gene (5 bases). The CDR3 runs 15 residues. The V end lost 3 bases, the J end lost 7 bases, and 15 bases lay between the germline ends. CDR1 and CDR2 (germline): SGHTA, FQGNSA. Written as DNA, the CDR3 is TGTGCCAGCAGCTTGGGGGGGAGCCTTCGTGAAAAACTGTTTTTT. Protein sequence: CASSLGGSLREKLFF.

This clone was recorded only once. This sequence joins TRBV4-2 and TRBJ2-3, with 10 bases aligning to TRBD2. From germline, CDR1 is LGHNA and CDR2 YNFKEQ. Losses at the gene ends were 1 base for V and 5 bases for J; bases not matched to a gene: 9. This CDR3 is 17 amino acids long. The CDR3 coding sequence is TGTGCCAGCAGCCAAGGGGGGACTAGCGTTTTCGGAGATACGCAGTATTTT. Translating it yields CASSQGGTSVFGDTQYF.

On this clone: One end of the junction varies from germline; a read error may be responsible. In nucleotides, the CDR3 is TGTTCCAGCAGCAGCCCACTTGGGAGCTCCTACAATGAGCAGTTCTTC. Its protein is CSSSSPLGSSYNEQFF. The V and J genes are TRBV7-9 and TRBJ2-1; D may be TRBD2 (5 bases). CDR3 length: 16 residues. The V gene's germline CDR1 is SEHNR and CDR2 FQNEAQ (reference sequence).

The genes are TRBV30 and TRBJ2-3, with 8 bases aligning to TRBD2. CDR3 length equals 14 residues. Germline CDR1 is GTSNPN and CDR2 is SVGIG (reference sequence). V trimming: 2 bases; J trimming: 6 bases; junction bases outside the gene matches: 7. This CDR3 is CAWSTAGGGDTQYF. The DNA for the CDR3 is TGTGCCTGGAGTACTGCGGGAGGAGGTGATACGCAGTATTTT.

J is TRBJ2-5 and V is TRBV19; TRBD2 matches at 12 bases. From germline, CDR1 is LNHDA and CDR2 SQIVND (reference sequence). J gave up 1 base and V 6 bases, and 3 bases lay outside the gene matches. The CDR3 totals 15 residues. CDR3 in DNA: TGTGCCAGTAGAGGACTAGCGGGAATCCAAGAGACCCAGTACTTC. Translation gives CASRGLAGIQETQYF.

CDR3: CAISERNSNSYEQYF. DNA for the CDR3: TGTGCCATCAGTGAGAGAAACTCCAACTCCTACGAGCAGTACTTC. The chain is built from TRBV10-3 and TRBJ2-5, with no clear D. The J call is in doubt because the DNA end fits TRBJ2-7 better. CDR3 length: 15 amino acids. CDR1 ENHRY and CDR2 SYGVKD come from the germline V gene.

This clone was observed a few times. V usage is TRBV7-3 and J usage is TRBJ2-3; the match to TRBD2 covers 11 bases. This CDR3 comprises 14 residues. The V segment lost 7 bases and the J segment 8 bases; nucleotides outside the gene matches: 8. Germline CDR1 reads SGHTA; CDR2 reads FQGTGA. The DNA for the CDR3 is TGTGCCAGCACCTATAGCGGGAGGGGGGGTACGCAGTATTTT. It yields the protein CASTYSGRGGTQYF.

The rearrangement uses TRBV6-6 and TRBJ2-5; weak D call: TRBD1 (7 bases). From germline, CDR1 is MNHNY and CDR2 SVGAGI (reference sequence). V dropped 8 bases and J dropped 3 bases, with 22 bases sitting between them. The CDR3 has 16 residues. The CDR3 DNA sequence: TGTGCCAGCGTGAGCACTCACAGGGGAGGAGAAGAGACCCAGTACTTC. Amino acids: CASVSTHRGGEETQYF.

V usage is TRBV18 and J usage is TRBJ1-2; a possible D gene is TRBD1 (6 bases). Germline V gives CDR1 KGHSH, CDR2 LQKENI. The CDR3 runs 16 residues. With 0 bases removed from V and 8 bases from J, the gap between germline ends came to 19 bases. CDR3 sequence (DNA): TGTGCCAGCTCACCACCCGAGACAGGCTTTGAGAGAGGCTACACCTTC. Translated: CASSPPETGFERGYTF. Supplemented by reference TRBV18 and TRBJ1-2, the full variable domain reads NAGVMQNPRHLVRRRGQEARLRCSPMKGHSHVYWYRQLPEEGLKFMVYLQKENIIDESGMPKERFSAEFPKEGPSILRIQQVVRGDSAAYFCASSPPETGFERGYTFGSGTRLTVV.

Here the CDR3 DNA reads TGTGCCAGCAGAAAATGGACAGGAAACTACAATGAGCAGTTCTTC. Translation gives CASRKWTGNYNEQFF. The rearrangement uses TRBV27 and TRBJ2-1; 7 bases align to TRBD1. In germline, CDR1 is MNHEY, CDR2 SMNVEV (reference sequence). CDR3 size: 15 residues. Unmatched junction bases numbered 8, after V lost 6 bases and J lost 3 bases.

The chain joins TRBV6-6 to TRBJ1-5; 7 nucleotides agree with TRBD1. CDR3 size: 13 residues. Germline V gene data show CDR1 as MNHNY and CDR2 as SVGAGI (reference sequence). Losses at the gene ends were 5 bases for V and 7 bases for J; bases not matched to a gene: 5. The CDR3 loop is CASSRDRDQPQHF. The CDR3 DNA sequence: TGTGCCAGCAGTCGTGACAGGGACCAGCCCCAGCATTTT.

J is TRBJ2-7 and V is TRBV7-2; unclear D gene. Trimming took off 0 bases at V and 1 base at J, with 7 bases between the two ends. Germline V lookup: CDR1 SGHTA, CDR2 FQGNSA. The CDR3 runs 14 residues. CDR3 coding DNA: TGTGCCAGCAGCTTAGCTCCGGGTTCCTACGAGCAGTACTTC. The encoded protein is CASSLAPGSYEQYF.